This T cell receptor beta chain was sequenced during a study of CD8 T cells in Susac syndrome. The RNA input was about 0.5 to 1 ug, and it was reverse transcribed with random hexamers. TCRdb processed the immunoSEQ multiplex PCR reads anew with MiXCR; each CDR3 protein has one entry. The data contain roughly 120,000 distinct CDR3 sequences, about 93% of them singletons. CDR1 and CDR2 from the germline V gene are MGHRA and YSYEKL. CDR3 length equals 14 residues. Trimming stripped 6 bases from V and 7 bases from J, with 18 bases between. The sequencing sample was made of CD4+ T cells from PBMCs. The receptor comes from a human donor in good health. The V call is TRBV4-1, the J call TRBJ1-1; D is uncertain. CDR3 in amino acids: CASRLQDGRNEAFF. The CDR3 region has the DNA TGCGCCAGCAGACTTCAAGACGGGAGAAATGAAGCTTTCTTT.